This T cell receptor beta chain was sequenced for a study of beta chain features in type 1 diabetes. As regards this clone: Its target is not known. Distinct nucleotide sequences in the sample also encode this CDR3.

Study observations and caveats: Type 1 diabetes patients had moderately but significantly shorter TCRB CDR3s in all four CD4+ subsets.

What was sequenced were expressed TCRB transcripts, since all of the isolated RNA had been reverse transcribed. Profiled with immunoSEQ multiplex PCR; TCRdb holds only in-frame clones, not every one. The data hold 600,000 to 750,000 clones, with 9.5% to 15% observed a single time. The germline CDR1 and CDR2 sequences are LGHNA and YSLEER. The length of the CDR3 is 15 residues. V lost 0 bases, J lost 7 bases, and 10 bases lay in between. The TCR sequence derives from a young man with type 1 diabetes. The gene calls are TRBV4-3 and TRBJ1-6, with D unresolved. Sequencing used naive CD4+ T cells from blood. CDR3 loop: CASSQEGGINSPLHF. The DNA for the CDR3 is TGCGCCAGCAGCCAAGAAGGCGGGATAAATTCACCCCTCCACTTT.